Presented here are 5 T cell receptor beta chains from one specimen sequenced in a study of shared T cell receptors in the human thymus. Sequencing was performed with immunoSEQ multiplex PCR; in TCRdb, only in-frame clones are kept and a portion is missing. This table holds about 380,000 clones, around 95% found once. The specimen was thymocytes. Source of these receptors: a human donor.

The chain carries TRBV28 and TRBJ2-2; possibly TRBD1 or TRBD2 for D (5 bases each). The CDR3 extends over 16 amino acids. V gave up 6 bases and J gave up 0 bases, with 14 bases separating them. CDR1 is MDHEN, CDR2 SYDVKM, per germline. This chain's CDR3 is CASSLVGTPNTGELFF. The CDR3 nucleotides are TGTGCCAGCAGCCTAGTGGGGACCCCGAACACCGGGGAGCTGTTTTTT. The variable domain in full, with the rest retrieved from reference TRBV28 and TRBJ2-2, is DVKVTQSSRYLVKRTGEKVFLECVQDMDHENMFWYRQDPGLGLRLIYFSYDVKMKEKGDIPEGYSVSREKKERFSLILESASTNQTSMYLCASSLVGTPNTGELFFGEGSRLTVL.

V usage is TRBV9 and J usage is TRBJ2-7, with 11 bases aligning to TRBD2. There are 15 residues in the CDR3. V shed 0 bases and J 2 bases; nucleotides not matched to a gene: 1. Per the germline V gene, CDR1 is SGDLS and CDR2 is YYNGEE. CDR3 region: CASSVDSGRAYEQYF. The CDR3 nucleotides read TGTGCCAGCAGCGTAGATAGCGGGAGGGCCTACGAGCAGTACTTC.

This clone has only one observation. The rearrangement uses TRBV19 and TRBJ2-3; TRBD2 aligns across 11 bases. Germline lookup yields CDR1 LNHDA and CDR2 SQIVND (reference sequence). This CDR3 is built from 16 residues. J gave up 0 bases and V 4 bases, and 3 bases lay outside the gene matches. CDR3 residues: CASSNLAGGSTDTQYF. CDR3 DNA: TGTGCCAGTAGTAACCTAGCGGGAGGAAGCACAGATACGCAGTATTTT.

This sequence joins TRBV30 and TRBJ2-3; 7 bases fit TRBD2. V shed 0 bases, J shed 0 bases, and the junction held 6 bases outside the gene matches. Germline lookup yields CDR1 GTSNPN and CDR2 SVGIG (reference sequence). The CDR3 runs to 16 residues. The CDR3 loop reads CAWSVLLAASTDTQYF. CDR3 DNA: TGTGCCTGGAGTGTATTGCTAGCGGCAAGCACAGATACGCAGTATTTT.

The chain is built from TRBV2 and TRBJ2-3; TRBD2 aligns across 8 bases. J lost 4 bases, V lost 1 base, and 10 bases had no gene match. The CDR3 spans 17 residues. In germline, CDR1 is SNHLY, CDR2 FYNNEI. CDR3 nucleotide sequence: TGTGCCAGCAGTGAAGGGGGTAGCGGGACGATCTCAGATACGCAGTATTTT. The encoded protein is CASSEGGSGTISDTQYF.